This T cell receptor (beta chain) comes out of a study of T-cell memory formation after mild COVID-19. Study-level information: In these data, TCR clusters were largely donor specific. General observations from the study: Second-wave clones reaching peak frequency on day 37 lacked confirmed SARS-CoV-2 specificity. Clones which contracted sat mainly in CM and EM if CD4+, and in EMRA if CD8+. CD4/CD8 balance characterized clones contracting day 15 to 85, and CD4+ skew characterized later expanders.

CDR1 MGHDK and CDR2 SYGVNS come from the germline V gene. This CDR3 has 16 amino acids. Trimming stripped 2 bases from V and 0 bases from J, with 11 bases between. TCRdb re-analysed the 5' RACE reads in MiXCR, keeping a single row per CDR3 protein. The table has about 560,000 distinct CDR3 sequences, 20% to 25% seen once. This clonotype has more than one count but fewer than ten. Antigen specificity is unknown. The source of this sequence is an adult woman who had mild COVID-19 (a few samples of this study predate the infection). Cell type and time point are not known. V and J are TRBV25-1 and TRBJ1-3; perhaps TRBD1 as D (5 bases). The sample taken for sequencing was PBMCs or a T cell subset sorted from them (not recorded which). CDR3 sequence reads: CASSERAGFSGNTIYF. CDR3 nucleotide sequence: TGTGCCAGCAGTGAACGGGCAGGGTTCTCTGGAAACACCATATATTTT.